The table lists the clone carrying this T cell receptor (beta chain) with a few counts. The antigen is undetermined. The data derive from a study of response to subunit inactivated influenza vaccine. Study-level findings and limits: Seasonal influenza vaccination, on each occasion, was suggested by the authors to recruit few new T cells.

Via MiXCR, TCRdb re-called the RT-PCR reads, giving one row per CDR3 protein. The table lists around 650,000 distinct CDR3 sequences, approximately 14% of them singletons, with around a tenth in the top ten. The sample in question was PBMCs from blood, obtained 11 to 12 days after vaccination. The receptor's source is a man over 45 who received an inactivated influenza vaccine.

Here the CDR3 DNA reads TGCAGTGCTGTAGCTGGGGGATTAGGGACCCAGTACTTC. Protein: CSAVAGGLGTQYF. This chain uses TRBV20-1 with TRBJ2-5; D is perhaps TRBD1 or TRBD2 (5 bases each). Germline CDR1 is DFQATT and CDR2 is SNEGSKA (reference sequence). This CDR3 region has 13 residues. V gave up 5 bases and J gave up 7 bases, with 17 bases separating them.